The clone carrying this T cell receptor (beta chain) was found a few times. The library targeted TCRbeta and was prepared with unique molecular identifiers. MiXCR was run by TCRdb on the PCR reads, yielding one entry per CDR3 protein. This table has about 540,000 distinct CDR3 sequences, around 19% appearing once. V was cut by 2 bases and J by 8 bases, with 10 bases left in between. The germline gives CDR1 MNHEY, CDR2 SVGEGT. The CDR3 runs 13 residues. The data stem from a study of T-cell reconstitution after alpha-beta-depleted transplantation in children. The sample here was PBMCs from the stem cell graft donor, taken from the stem cell graft. The chain couples TRBV6-2 or TRBV6-3 to TRBJ2-1; D possibly corresponds to TRBD2 (6 bases). This sequence was found in a human donor who donated a stem cell graft to a child with acute lymphoblastic leukemia. CDR3 sequence: CASSYGGSDEQFF. CDR3 nucleotides: TGTGCCAGCAGTTACGGGGGGTCCGATGAGCAGTTCTTC.